This entry describes one T cell receptor beta chain. A clone one base away is much larger, so this may be a read error. There were TCR beta CDR3 regions amplified from RNA transcripts. Researchers ran a first-round RT-PCR on the TCR CDR3 using the HTBI primer set. TCRdb recomputed calls from the multiplex PCR reads with MiXCR, one row per CDR3 protein. The data contain about 690,000 distinct CDR3 sequences, 17% of them seen just once; the ten biggest clones take up about 16%. The sample belongs to a study of T cells in Graves' hyperthyroidism and ophthalmopathy. Overall study: Prior to any treatment, at the point of initial diagnosis, peripheral blood was collected.

The CDR3 loop spans 15 amino acids. Germline V gives CDR1 MGHRA, CDR2 YSYEKL. The sequenced material came from blood. The chain uses TRBV4-1 and TRBJ2-5; the match to TRBD2 covers 7 bases. The sequence came from a man between 45 and 60 years old with Graves' hyperthyroidism. The CDR3 is CASSQDSSGQGTQYF. The CDR3 DNA reads as TGCGCCAGCAGCCAAGATTCTAGCGGCCAAGGGACCCAGTACTTC.